This T cell receptor (beta chain) is from a study of PD-1 blockade in classical Hodgkin lymphoma. Overall study: Patients received nivolumab 3 mg/kg intravenously every 2 weeks. Findings of the study overall: Relapsed/refractory patients reportedly had lower baseline diversity than newly diagnosed patients. Some patients began nivolumab under 1 year after ASCT. These patients were excluded from later analyses.

This clone was detected once. Its antigen remains unidentified. Exposure to brentuximab vedotin varied, and each patient had relapsed following autologous stem cell transplantation. By magnetic negative selection, CD4+ T cells were purified from thawed PBMCs. Responses achieved at best were complete response, partial response or progressive disease. TCRdb's table, derived via immunoSEQ multiplex PCR, lists solely in-frame clones and lacks some. The table records tens of thousands of clones, about three quarters of them present only once. Germline V gene lookup returns CDR1 SGHDN and CDR2 FVKESK. J lost 4 bases, V lost 4 bases, and 9 bases had no gene match. The CDR3 covers 16 residues.

This chain connects TRBV14 to TRBJ2-2; 7 nucleotides agree with TRBD2. The sample was CD4+ T cells from blood, taken at baseline. The source is a human donor with classical Hodgkin lymphoma. The CDR3 sequence is CASSPLWGGGTGELFF. The CDR3 region has the DNA TGTGCCAGCAGCCCTCTATGGGGGGGAGGCACCGGGGAGCTGTTTTTT.